Each of the 30 T cell receptor beta chains below was sequenced from the same sample in a study of blood T cell repertoires in COVID-19. Assay used: immunoSEQ multiplex PCR; TCRdb lists only in-frame clones, some missing. The table lists about 160,000 clones, approximately 93% of them singletons. The sequencing sample was made of peripheral blood. The receptors were gathered from a woman in her sixties or seventies with COVID-19, enrolled during active disease.

V and J are TRBV7-2 and TRBJ1-1; D might be TRBD1 (5 bases). CDR3 size: 13 residues. Germline V gene lookup returns CDR1 SGHTA and CDR2 FQGNSA. Trimming shortened V by 1 base and J by 7 bases, and 10 bases separated the two germline ends. Written as DNA, the CDR3 is TGTGCCAGCAGCTTAGAGTGGGGCAGTGAAGCTTTCTTT. Amino acids: CASSLEWGSEAFF.

The chain couples TRBV9 to TRBJ2-7; maybe TRBD1 (5 bases). The germline V and J ends were trimmed by 0 bases and 5 bases, with 12 bases remaining between them. Germline loops: CDR1 SGDLS, CDR2 YYNGEE. There are 14 residues in the CDR3. In DNA form, the CDR3 reads TGTGCCAGCAGCGTAGGACCAGGGATCGACGAGCAGTACTTC. It is translated as CASSVGPGIDEQYF.

The gene calls are TRBV7-9 and TRBJ1-1, with D hard to call. Trimming left V 1 base short and J 7 bases short, with 13 bases between. The CDR3 sequence is 14 residues long. Germline CDR1 SEHNR, CDR2 FQNEAQ (reference sequence). CDR3 in DNA: TGTGCCAGCAGCTTAGAATTGGTTAACGGTGAAGCTTTCTTT. It specifies CASSLELVNGEAFF.

This clone was detected a few times. The chain has TRBV3-1 (or the pseudogene TRBV3-2) and TRBJ1-3; maybe TRBD1 (6 bases). The V gene lost 5 bases and the J gene lost 2 bases, with 16 bases spanning the gap. The CDR3 covers 16 residues. Per germline, CDR1 LGHDT and CDR2 YNNKEL (reference sequence). Here the CDR3 DNA reads TGTGCCAGCAGCGCGGTATCCAGGGGTGCTGGAAACACCATATATTTT. Translation: CASSAVSRGAGNTIYF.

This chain joins TRBV7-3 and TRBJ2-3; maybe TRBD2 (6 bases). The CDR3 runs 17 residues. V was pared by 0 bases and J by 0 bases, with 13 bases between. The germline V gene has CDR1 SGHTA and CDR2 FQGTGA. In nucleotides, the CDR3 is TGTGCCAGCAGCTTAACAGTCGGAGGGCACAGCACAGATACGCAGTATTTT. Its protein is CASSLTVGGHSTDTQYF.

The chain has TRBV2 and TRBJ1-5, with a tentative D call TRBD1 (5 bases). Between the trimmed V and J ends, which lost 2 bases and 3 bases, there was a span of 11 bases. The germline V gene encodes CDR1 SNHLY and CDR2 FYNNEI. The CDR3 loop spans 15 amino acids. The CDR3 here is CASSETRVPNQPQHF. The CDR3 DNA is TGTGCCAGCAGTGAAACCAGGGTCCCCAATCAGCCCCAGCATTTT. Combining the CDR3 with reference TRBV2 and TRBJ1-5 gives the whole variable domain EPEVTQTPSHQVTQMGQEVILRCVPISNHLYFYWYRQILGQKVEFLVSFYNNEISEKSEIFDDQFSVERPDGSNFTLKIRSTKLEDSAMYFCASSETRVPNQPQHFGDGTRLSIL.

This chain links TRBV6-5 with TRBJ1-2; D is uncertain. V lost 0 bases, J lost 10 bases, and 15 bases lay in between. Germline CDR1 and CDR2: MNHEY and SVGAGI. This CDR3 spans 14 amino acids. The CDR3 loop is CASSYSRGPGYYTF. The CDR3, as DNA: TGTGCCAGCAGTTACTCGCGAGGTCCCGGATACTACACCTTC.

This chain joins TRBV27 and TRBJ2-7; D is possibly TRBD1 (7 bases). The length of the CDR3 is 14 residues. CDR1 and CDR2 from the germline V gene are MNHEY and SMNVEV (reference sequence). V was cut by 3 bases and J by 4 bases, with 13 bases left in between. CDR3 DNA sequence: TGTGCCAGCAGTTTGGGACAGCGGGCGTACGAGCAGTACTTC. Its translation: CASSLGQRAYEQYF.

The genes are TRBV18 and TRBJ1-1; 7 nucleotides line up with TRBD1. V lost 3 bases and J lost 5; bases outside the gene matches: 9. This CDR3 region has 15 residues. Germline-derived CDR1 and CDR2 are KGHSH and LQKENI. The CDR3, as DNA: TGTGCCAGCTCACCTGGACAGGTTGGGAATACTGAAGCTTTCTTT. This translates into CASSPGQVGNTEAFF.

A remark on this clone: One end of the junction does not line up with germline, which may come from a read error. This sequence joins TRBV6-2 or TRBV6-3 and TRBJ1-2; D remains unclear. The CDR3 runs 12 residues. Germline V gene sequence: CDR1 MNHEY, CDR2 SVGEGT. CDR3: CASSSNAPVVLF. In DNA, the CDR3 is TGTGCCAGCAGCTCCAACGCTCCAGTGGTTTTGTTC.

The chain links TRBV18 to TRBJ1-1; unclear D gene. V was cut by 4 bases and J by 4 bases, with 7 bases left in between. CDR1 is KGHSH and CDR2 is LQKENI in the germline V gene. The CDR3 contains 12 residues. The CDR3 sequence is CASSLTTTEAFF. CDR3 coding DNA: TGTGCCAGCTCACTCACAACCACTGAAGCTTTCTTT.

This rearrangement joins TRBV12-3 or TRBV12-4 to TRBJ2-1, with D perhaps matching TRBD2 (5 bases). Trimming pared 6 bases from V and 13 bases from J, leaving 16 bases between. There are 12 residues in the CDR3. This chain's CDR3 is CASSPTRGGQFF. CDR3 coding DNA: TGTGCCAGCAGCCCCACCCGAGGAGGCCAGTTCTTC.

Concerning this clone itself: This sample also contains other DNA sequences that code for the same CDR3. V usage is TRBV7-9 and J usage is TRBJ1-2; D gene ambiguous. This CDR3 region has 11 residues. Germline V lookup: CDR1 SEHNR, CDR2 FQNEAQ (reference sequence). Between the trimmed V and J ends, which lost 6 bases and 7 bases, there was a span of 9 bases. DNA for the CDR3: TGTGCCAGCAGTCCGGCGGGTGGCTACACCTTC. It is translated as CASSPAGGYTF. Combining the CDR3 with reference TRBV7-9 and TRBJ1-2 gives the whole variable domain DTGVSQNPRHKITKRGQNVTFRCDPISEHNRLYWYRQTLGQGPEFLTYFQNEAQLEKSRLLSDRFSAERPKGSFSTLEIQRTEQGDSAMYLCASSPAGGYTFGSGTRLTVV.

The chain carries TRBV6-5 and TRBJ2-2; tentative D call: TRBD1 (5 bases). The CDR3 extends over 14 amino acids. Trimming removed 6 bases at V and 5 bases at J, with 13 bases between. Germline-derived CDR1 and CDR2 are MNHEY and SVGAGI. The CDR3 is CASRRQRTTGELFF. The CDR3 DNA follows: TGTGCCAGCAGAAGACAGCGAACGACCGGGGAGCTGTTTTTT.

The chain combines TRBV18 with TRBJ1-2; 7 positions agree with TRBD1. Germline CDR1 reads KGHSH; CDR2 reads LQKENI. This CDR3 region has 16 residues. V lost 3 bases to trimming and J lost 4 bases; unmatched junction nucleotides: 11. In nucleotides, the CDR3 is TGTGCCAGCTCACCGAATAGATTGGGACAGAGCTATGGCTACACCTTC. Amino acid sequence: CASSPNRLGQSYGYTF.

The chain combines TRBV7-6 with TRBJ1-4, with TRBD1 as a possible D gene (6 bases). The ends were cut back, 0 bases at V and 7 bases at J, with 15 bases in the middle. In germline, CDR1 is SGHVS, CDR2 FNYEAQ. The CDR3 sequence is 16 residues long. The CDR3 spells CASSLALGTGSEKLFF. The CDR3 nucleotides read TGTGCCAGCAGCTTAGCGCTGGGAACAGGGAGTGAAAAACTGTTTTTT.

The rearrangement uses TRBV10-3 and TRBJ1-1, with TRBD1 matching over 10 bases. This CDR3 has 15 amino acids. Germline CDR1 is ENHRY and CDR2 is SYGVKD. The ends lost 10 bases at V and 3 bases at J; junction bases unmatched: 11. CDR3 coding DNA: TGTGCCAGCCGGGACAGGGGAGGCCGGGACACTGAAGCTTTCTTT. Its protein product is CASRDRGGRDTEAFF.

The chain carries TRBV6-5 and TRBJ2-5, with D perhaps matching TRBD2 (5 bases). CDR3 length: 12 amino acids. The germline V gene has CDR1 MNHEY and CDR2 SVGAGI. Trimming took off 9 bases at V and 2 bases at J, with 10 bases between the two ends. CDR3 sequence reads: CASTSGQETQYF. The CDR3 DNA sequence: TGTGCCAGTACCAGCGGACAAGAGACCCAGTACTTC.

This chain links TRBV7-2 with TRBJ1-1, with D possibly TRBD1 on 5 matching bases. This CDR3 is built from 15 residues. V gave up 1 base and J gave up 8 bases, with 17 bases separating them. The germline V gene has CDR1 SGHTA and CDR2 FQGNSA. The CDR3 sequence is CASSLERQTNREAFF. CDR3 in DNA: TGTGCCAGCAGCTTAGAACGACAGACCAACAGGGAAGCTTTCTTT.

The rearrangement links TRBV19 to TRBJ1-5; D gene uncertain. V was pared by 3 bases and J by 9 bases, with 15 bases between. The germline CDR1 and CDR2 sequences are LNHDA and SQIVND (reference sequence). The CDR3 sequence is 14 residues long. CDR3 DNA sequence: TGTGCCAGTAGTATGGGCGGGCGCTTTGGGCCCCAGCATTTT. Translated: CASSMGGRFGPQHF. Based on the CDR3 plus reference TRBV19 and TRBJ1-5, the full variable domain is DGGITQSPKYLFRKEGQNVTLSCEQNLNHDAMYWYRQDPGQGLRLIYYSQIVNDFQKGDIAEGYSVSREKKESFPLTVTSAQKNPTAFYLCASSMGGRFGPQHFGDGTRLSIL.

The V call is TRBV18, the J call TRBJ1-1; no clear D gene. This CDR3 is built from 14 residues. Germline V gene sequence: CDR1 KGHSH, CDR2 LQKENI. The V gene lost 5 bases and the J gene lost 1 base, with 11 bases spanning the gap. CDR3 sequence (DNA): TGTGCCAGCTCAAGAGGTGCAGAGAACACTGAAGCTTTCTTT. Its translation: CASSRGAENTEAFF.

This chain connects TRBV4-1 to TRBJ1-2, with D possibly TRBD1 on 6 matching bases. From germline, CDR1 is MGHRA and CDR2 YSYEKL. V was trimmed by 0 bases and J by 5 bases, leaving 16 bases between them. There are 16 residues in the CDR3. The CDR3 protein is CASSQEEWTVIYGYTF. In DNA form, the CDR3 reads TGCGCCAGCAGCCAAGAGGAATGGACAGTTATTTATGGCTACACCTTC.

The rearrangement links TRBV5-6 to TRBJ1-5; no reliable D call. V lost 0 bases, J lost 1 base, and 8 bases lay in between. CDR1 SGHDT and CDR2 YYEEEE come from the germline V gene. This CDR3 contains 15 residues. The CDR3 loop reads CASSLGGRSNQPQHF. The CDR3 DNA follows: TGTGCCAGCAGCTTGGGCGGGAGGAGCAATCAGCCCCAGCATTTT.

V usage is TRBV3-1 (or the pseudogene TRBV3-2) and J usage is TRBJ1-6; 8 nucleotides agree with TRBD1. CDR1 is LGHDT and CDR2 is YNNKEL in the germline V gene (reference sequence). The CDR3 has 14 residues. Trimming took 3 bases from V and 10 from J; bases not matched to a gene: 5. CDR3 amino acids: CASSQGQAGSPLHF. DNA for the CDR3: TGTGCCAGCAGCCAGGGACAGGCCGGATCACCCCTCCACTTT.

The CDR3 DNA sequence: TGTGCCAGCTCACCAAACGGCAGGGGCTACGAGCAGTACTTC. It specifies CASSPNGRGYEQYF. The chain combines TRBV18 with TRBJ2-7, with TRBD1 as a possible D gene (6 bases). Germline CDR1 and CDR2: KGHSH and LQKENI. V was clipped by 2 bases and J by 3 bases, with 11 bases between them. This CDR3 comprises 14 residues. Drawing the rest from reference TRBV18 and TRBJ2-7, the complete variable domain is NAGVMQNPRHLVRRRGQEARLRCSPMKGHSHVYWYRQLPEEGLKFMVYLQKENIIDESGMPKERFSAEFPKEGPSILRIQQVVRGDSAAYFCASSPNGRGYEQYFGPGTRLTVT.

This chain links TRBV5-3 with TRBJ2-5; possible D gene TRBD1, 6 bases. TRBV5-3 is noted as an ORF with a role that remains uncertain. The V end was cut by 0 bases, the J end by 4 bases, with 7 bases between. This CDR3 contains 13 residues. The CDR3 DNA follows: TGTGCCAGAAGCTTGGGGGGGCTAGAGACCCAGTACTTC. Translation: CARSLGGLETQYF.

This rearrangement joins TRBV3-1 (or the pseudogene TRBV3-2) to TRBJ2-2, with D possibly being TRBD1 (6 bases). Germline lookup yields CDR1 LGHDT and CDR2 YNNKEL (reference sequence). There are 13 residues in the CDR3. V was cut by 1 base and J by 7 bases, with 7 bases left in between. CDR3 residues: CASSQGGHGELFF. As DNA, the CDR3 is TGTGCCAGCAGCCAAGGGGGGCACGGGGAGCTGTTTTTT.

The CDR3 region has the DNA TGTGCCAGCAGCGTAGAGGGCCGGGGGGCGGACTATGGCTACACCTTC. Encoded protein: CASSVEGRGADYGYTF. The chain carries TRBV9 and TRBJ1-2; maybe TRBD1 (6 bases). V lost 0 bases and J lost 3, with 15 bases in between. Germline CDR1 is SGDLS and CDR2 is YYNGEE. The CDR3 has 16 residues.

CDR3 nucleotides: TGTGCCAGCAGCATGATTAGCGGGGGGTTCACCGGGGAGCTGTTTTTT. This gives the protein CASSMISGGFTGELFF. The chain employs TRBV7-2 and TRBJ2-2, with TRBD2 matching 10 bases. This CDR3 has 16 amino acids. J gave up 4 bases and V 5 bases, and 7 bases lay outside the gene matches. Per the germline V gene, CDR1 is SGHTA and CDR2 is FQGNSA.

As for this clone: In the same sample, other DNA sequences code for this CDR3. The chain has TRBV7-2 and TRBJ1-2; 10 bases fit TRBD1. Germline trimming cut 1 base from V and 4 bases from J; bases unmatched to any gene: 0. The germline gives CDR1 SGHTA, CDR2 FQGNSA. This CDR3 has 14 residues. Here the CDR3 reads CASSLGQGAYGYTF. In DNA form, the CDR3 reads TGTGCCAGCAGCTTAGGACAGGGGGCCTATGGCTACACCTTC.